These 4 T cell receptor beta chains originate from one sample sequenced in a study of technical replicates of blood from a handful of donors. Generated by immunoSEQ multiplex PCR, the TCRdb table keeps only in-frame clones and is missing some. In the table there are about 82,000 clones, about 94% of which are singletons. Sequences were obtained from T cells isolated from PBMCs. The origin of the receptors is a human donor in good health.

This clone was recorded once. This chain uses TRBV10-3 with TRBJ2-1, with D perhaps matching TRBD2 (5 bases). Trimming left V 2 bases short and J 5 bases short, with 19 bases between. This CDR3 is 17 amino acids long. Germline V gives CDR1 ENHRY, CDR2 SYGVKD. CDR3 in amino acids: CAISERSPGSLDNEQFF. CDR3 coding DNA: TGTGCCATCAGTGAGCGATCCCCGGGAAGCCTCGACAATGAGCAGTTCTTC.

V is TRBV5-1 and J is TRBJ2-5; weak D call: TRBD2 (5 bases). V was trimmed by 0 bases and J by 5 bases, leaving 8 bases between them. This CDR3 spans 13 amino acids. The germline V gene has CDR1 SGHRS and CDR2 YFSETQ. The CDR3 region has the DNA TGCGCCAGCAGCTTGGCCGGCGGGGAGACCCAGTACTTC. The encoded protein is CASSLAGGETQYF.

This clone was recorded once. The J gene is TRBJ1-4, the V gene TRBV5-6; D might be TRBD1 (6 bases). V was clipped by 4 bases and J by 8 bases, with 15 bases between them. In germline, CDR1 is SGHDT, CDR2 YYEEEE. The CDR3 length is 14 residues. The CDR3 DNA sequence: TGTGCCAGCAGCCCCGGCAACAGGGAGGAAAAACTGTTTTTT. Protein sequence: CASSPGNREEKLFF.

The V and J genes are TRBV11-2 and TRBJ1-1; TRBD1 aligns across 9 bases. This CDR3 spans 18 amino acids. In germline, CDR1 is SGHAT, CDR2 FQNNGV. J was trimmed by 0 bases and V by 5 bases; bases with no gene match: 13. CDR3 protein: CASSPWVTGGIMNTEAFF. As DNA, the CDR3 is TGTGCCAGCAGCCCGTGGGTGACAGGGGGAATCATGAACACTGAAGCTTTCTTT. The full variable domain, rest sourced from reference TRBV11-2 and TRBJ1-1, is EAGVAQSPRYKIIEKRQSVAFWCNPISGHATLYWYQQILGQGPKLLIQFQNNGVVDDSQLPKDRFSAERLKGVDSTLKIQPAKLEDSAVYLCASSPWVTGGIMNTEAFFGQGTRLTVV.